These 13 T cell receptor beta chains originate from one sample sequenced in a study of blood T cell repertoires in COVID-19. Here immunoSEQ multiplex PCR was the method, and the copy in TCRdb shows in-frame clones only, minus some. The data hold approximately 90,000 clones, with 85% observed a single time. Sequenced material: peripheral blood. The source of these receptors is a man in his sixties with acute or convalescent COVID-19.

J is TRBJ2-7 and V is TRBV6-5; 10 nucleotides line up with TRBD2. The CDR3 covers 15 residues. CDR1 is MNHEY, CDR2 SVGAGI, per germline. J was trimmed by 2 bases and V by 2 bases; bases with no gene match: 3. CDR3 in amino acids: CASSYRGLAAYEQYF. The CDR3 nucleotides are TGTGCCAGCAGTTACCGAGGACTAGCGGCCTACGAGCAGTACTTC.

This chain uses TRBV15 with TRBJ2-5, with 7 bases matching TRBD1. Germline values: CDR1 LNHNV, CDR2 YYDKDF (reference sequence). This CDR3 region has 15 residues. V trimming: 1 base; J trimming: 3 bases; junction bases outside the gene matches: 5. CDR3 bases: TGTGCCACCAGCAGAGTCGGGACAGCTAAAGAGACCCAGTACTTC. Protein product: CATSRVGTAKETQYF.

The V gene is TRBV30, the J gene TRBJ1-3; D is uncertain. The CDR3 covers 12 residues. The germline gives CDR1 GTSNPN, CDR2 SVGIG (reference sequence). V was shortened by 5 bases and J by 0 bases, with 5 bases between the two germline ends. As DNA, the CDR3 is TGTGCCTGGGGGAGCTCTGGAAACACCATATATTTT. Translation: CAWGSSGNTIYF.

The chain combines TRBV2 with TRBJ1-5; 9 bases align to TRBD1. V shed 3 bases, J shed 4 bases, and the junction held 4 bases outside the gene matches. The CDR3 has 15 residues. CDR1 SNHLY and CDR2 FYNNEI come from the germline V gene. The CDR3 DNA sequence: TGTGCCAGCAGTGATAACAGGGGGCAAAATCAGCCCCAGCATTTT. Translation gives CASSDNRGQNQPQHF.

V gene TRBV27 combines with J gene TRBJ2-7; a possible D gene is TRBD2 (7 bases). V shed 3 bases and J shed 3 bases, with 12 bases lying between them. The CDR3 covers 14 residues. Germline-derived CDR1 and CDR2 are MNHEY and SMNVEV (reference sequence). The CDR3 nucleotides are TGTGCCAGCAGTTTTAGGGGGGAGGGCTACGAGCAGTACTTC. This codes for CASSFRGEGYEQYF.

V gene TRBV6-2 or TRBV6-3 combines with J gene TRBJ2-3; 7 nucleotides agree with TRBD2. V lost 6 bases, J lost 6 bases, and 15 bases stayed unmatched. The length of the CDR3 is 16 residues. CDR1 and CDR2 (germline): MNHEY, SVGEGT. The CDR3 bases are TGTGCCAGCAGCCCCACGCGGACTAGATCAACGGATACGCAGTATTTT. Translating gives CASSPTRTRSTDTQYF.

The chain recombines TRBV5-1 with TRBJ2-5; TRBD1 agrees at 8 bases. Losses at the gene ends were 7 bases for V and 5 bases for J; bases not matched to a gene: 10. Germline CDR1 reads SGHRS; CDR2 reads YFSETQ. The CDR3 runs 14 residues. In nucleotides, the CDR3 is TGCGCCAGCCGAGCACGACAGGGGAGGGAGACCCAGTACTTC. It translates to CASRARQGRETQYF. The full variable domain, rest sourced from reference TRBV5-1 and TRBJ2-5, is KAGVTQTPRYLIKTRGQQVTLSCSPISGHRSVSWYQQTPGQGLQFLFEYFSETQRNKGNFPGRFSGRQFSNSRSEMNVSTLELGDSALYLCASRARQGRETQYFGPGTRLLVL.

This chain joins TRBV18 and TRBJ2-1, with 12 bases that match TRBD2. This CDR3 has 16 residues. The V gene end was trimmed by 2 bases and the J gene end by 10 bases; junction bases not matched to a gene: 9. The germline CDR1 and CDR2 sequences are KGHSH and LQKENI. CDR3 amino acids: CASSPAALAGGREQFF. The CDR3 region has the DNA TGTGCCAGCTCACCAGCCGCCCTAGCGGGAGGGCGCGAGCAGTTCTTC.

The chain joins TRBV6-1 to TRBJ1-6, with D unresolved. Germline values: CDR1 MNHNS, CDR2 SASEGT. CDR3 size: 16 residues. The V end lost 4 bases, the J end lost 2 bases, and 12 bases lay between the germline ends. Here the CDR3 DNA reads TGTGCCAGCAGTGCAAGCCCGGTCCCCTATAATTCACCCCTCCACTTT. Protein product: CASSASPVPYNSPLHF.

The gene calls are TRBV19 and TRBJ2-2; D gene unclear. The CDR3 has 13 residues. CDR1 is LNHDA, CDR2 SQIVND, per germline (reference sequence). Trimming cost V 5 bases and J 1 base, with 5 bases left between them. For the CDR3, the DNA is TGTGCCAGTAGTCCCCTGAACACCGGGGAGCTGTTTTTT. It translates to CASSPLNTGELFF. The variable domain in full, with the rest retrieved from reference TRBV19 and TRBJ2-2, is DGGITQSPKYLFRKEGQNVTLSCEQNLNHDAMYWYRQDPGQGLRLIYYSQIVNDFQKGDIAEGYSVSREKKESFPLTVTSAQKNPTAFYLCASSPLNTGELFFGEGSRLTVL.

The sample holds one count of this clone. The CDR3 is CASSPVAGGPGETQYF. CDR3 in DNA: TGTGCCAGCTCACCAGTAGCGGGGGGGCCTGGAGAGACCCAGTACTTC. The chain uses TRBV18 and TRBJ2-5; TRBD2 matches 11 bases. Germline CDR1 and CDR2: KGHSH and LQKENI. V was pared by 2 bases and J by 4 bases, with 6 bases of the junction left unmatched. This CDR3 has 16 amino acids.

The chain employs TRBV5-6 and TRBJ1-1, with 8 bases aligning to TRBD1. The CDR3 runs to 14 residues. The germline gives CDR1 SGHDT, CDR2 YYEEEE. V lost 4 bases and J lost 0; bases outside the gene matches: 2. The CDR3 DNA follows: TGTGCCAGCAGCCCAGGGGGCCTGAACACTGAAGCTTTCTTT. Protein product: CASSPGGLNTEAFF. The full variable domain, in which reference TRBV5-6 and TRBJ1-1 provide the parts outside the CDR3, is DAGVTQSPTHLIKTRGQQVTLRCSPKSGHDTVSWYQQALGQGPQFIFQYYEEEERQRGNFPDRFSGHQFPNYSSELNVNALLLGDSALYLCASSPGGLNTEAFFGQGTRLTVV.

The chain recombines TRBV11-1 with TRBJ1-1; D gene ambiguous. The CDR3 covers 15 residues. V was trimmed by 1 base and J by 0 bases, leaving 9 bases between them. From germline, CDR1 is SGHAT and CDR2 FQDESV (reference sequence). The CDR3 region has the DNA TGTGCCAGCAGCTTAGAAACACGTTTGAACACTGAAGCTTTCTTT. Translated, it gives CASSLETRLNTEAFF.